The 24 T cell receptor beta chains below were found in one sample sequenced in a study of blood T cell repertoires in COVID-19. Assay: immunoSEQ multiplex PCR; the TCRdb copy retains only in-frame clones and omits some. The top ten clones hold around 3% of a sample with about 350,000 clones, over 75% of them seen once. The sequenced sample consisted of PBMCs or T cells enriched from blood (not recorded which). These receptors originate from a woman under 40 who had recovered from COVID-19.

The chain employs TRBV6-5 and TRBJ2-1; D possibly corresponds to TRBD2 (6 bases). V was trimmed by 7 bases and J by 5 bases, leaving 15 bases between them. Germline V gene sequence: CDR1 MNHEY, CDR2 SVGAGI. The CDR3 loop spans 14 amino acids. The CDR3, as DNA: TGTGCCAGCACTCGAGCGGGTGGGGACAATGAGCAGTTCTTC. This encodes CASTRAGGDNEQFF.

The chain employs TRBV6-1 and TRBJ1-2; 9 bases line up with TRBD1. J lost 13 bases, V lost 2 bases, and 14 bases had no gene match. Germline values: CDR1 MNHNS, CDR2 SASEGT. This CDR3 is built from 15 residues. CDR3 loop: CASSENIGGQGPSTF. The CDR3 DNA sequence: TGTGCCAGCAGTGAAAATATCGGGGGACAGGGCCCCTCCACCTTC.

The V gene is TRBV5-4, the J gene TRBJ2-2; 7 bases line up with TRBD1. After removal of 2 bases from V and 5 bases from J, the junction contained 6 bases not matched to a gene. The V gene's germline CDR1 is SGHNT and CDR2 YYREEE (reference sequence). This CDR3 is built from 15 residues. Here the CDR3 DNA reads TGTGCCAGCAGCTTCTCCAGGGGGAGTACCGGGGAGCTGTTTTTT. This encodes CASSFSRGSTGELFF.

The chain recombines TRBV2 with TRBJ1-4; 9 bases align to TRBD1. Per the germline V gene, CDR1 is SNHLY and CDR2 is FYNNEI. V was clipped by 4 bases and J by 3 bases; unmatched bases: 3. The CDR3 totals 15 residues. CDR3 sequence reads: CASSGQGVPNEKLFF. Here the CDR3 DNA reads TGTGCCAGCAGTGGACAGGGGGTTCCTAATGAAAAACTGTTTTTT.

Comment on this clone: Different DNA sequences within this sample yield the same CDR3. This rearrangement joins TRBV27 to TRBJ2-7; D not resolved. V was clipped by 2 bases and J by 0 bases, with 8 bases between them. The CDR3 extends over 14 amino acids. Germline CDR1 is MNHEY and CDR2 is SMNVEV (reference sequence). The CDR3 is CASSLGRTSYEQYF. The CDR3 DNA follows: TGTGCCAGCAGTTTAGGGCGAACCTCCTACGAGCAGTACTTC.

This clone was counted a few times. The CDR3 sequence: CASGQHGYTF. The CDR3 coding sequence is TGTGCCAGTGGACAGCATGGCTACACCTTC. The rearrangement joins TRBV19 to TRBJ1-2, with TRBD1 as a possible D gene (6 bases). The V gene's germline CDR1 is LNHDA and CDR2 SQIVND (reference sequence). Deletions cut 8 bases from V and 6 bases from J, with 7 bases between. The CDR3 covers 10 residues.

The V call is TRBV4-1, the J call TRBJ1-6; D remains ambiguous. CDR3 length equals 13 residues. V dropped 1 base and J dropped 7 bases, with 5 bases sitting between them. Germline loops: CDR1 MGHRA, CDR2 YSYEKL. DNA of the CDR3: TGCGCCAGCAGCCAAGGTCAGAATTCACCCCTCCACTTT. Residues: CASSQGQNSPLHF.

The chain employs TRBV15 and TRBJ2-5, with 8 bases aligning to TRBD1. The CDR3 runs 15 residues. Germline-derived CDR1 and CDR2 are LNHNV and YYDKDF (reference sequence). The junction had 4 bases not matched to a gene; V was cut back by 0 bases and J by 4 bases. The chain's CDR3 is CATSRENRGLETQYF. The CDR3 DNA is TGTGCCACCAGCAGAGAGAACAGGGGGTTAGAGACCCAGTACTTC.

The chain links TRBV2 to TRBJ1-1; D is uncertain. Trimming left V 5 bases short and J 1 base short, with 8 bases between. This CDR3 has 13 residues. Germline values: CDR1 SNHLY, CDR2 FYNNEI. The chain's CDR3 is CASSWAGNTEAFF. CDR3 DNA: TGTGCCAGCAGTTGGGCAGGGAACACTGAAGCTTTCTTT.

This chain uses TRBV7-9 with TRBJ1-5; 7 positions agree with TRBD1. The junction had 7 bases not matched to a gene; V was cut back by 5 bases and J by 3 bases. The germline gives CDR1 SEHNR, CDR2 FQNEAQ (reference sequence). The CDR3 has 15 amino acids. The chain's CDR3 is CASSHRGAPNQPQHF. CDR3 sequence (DNA): TGTGCCAGCAGCCACAGGGGCGCCCCCAATCAGCCCCAGCATTTT.

This chain joins TRBV24-1 and TRBJ2-1; 9 nucleotides line up with TRBD1. This CDR3 is 16 amino acids long. CDR1 is KGHDR and CDR2 is SFDVKD in the germline V gene. The J segment lost 2 bases and the V segment lost 2 bases, leaving 3 bases of the junction unmatched. DNA for the CDR3: TGTGCCACCAGTGATTCAACAGGGGGCGCCTACAATGAGCAGTTCTTC. It codes for CATSDSTGGAYNEQFF.

The chain couples TRBV15 to TRBJ2-7; D not resolved. The germline V and J ends were trimmed by 5 bases and 2 bases, with 10 bases remaining between them. Germline CDR1 and CDR2: LNHNV and YYDKDF (reference sequence). The length of the CDR3 is 13 residues. The CDR3 DNA is TGTGCCACCAGCGGCCTTCCCACCTACGAGCAGTACTTC. Its translation is CATSGLPTYEQYF.

The chain couples TRBV5-4 to TRBJ1-3; no clear D. Germline CDR1 SGHNT, CDR2 YYREEE (reference sequence). CDR3 length: 15 residues. Trimming cost V 3 bases and J 4 bases, with 14 bases left between them. The CDR3 region is CASSSPAAPGNTIYF. In nucleotides, the CDR3 is TGTGCCAGCAGCTCCCCGGCGGCACCGGGAAACACCATATATTTT.

With respect to this clone: Other nucleotide sequences from this sample produce the same CDR3. The CDR3 DNA is TGCGCCAGCAGCCAAGATCAAGGCGGGGGGACAGATACGCAGTATTTT. It encodes CASSQDQGGGTDTQYF. The chain combines TRBV4-1 with TRBJ2-3; 8 positions agree with TRBD2. The junction had 5 bases not matched to a gene; V was cut back by 0 bases and J by 3 bases. Germline CDR1 MGHRA, CDR2 YSYEKL. This CDR3 contains 16 residues.

The chain employs TRBV29-1 and TRBJ2-1; 7 nucleotides line up with TRBD2. Unmatched junction bases numbered 7, after V lost 7 bases and J lost 1 base. Germline lookup yields CDR1 SQVTM and CDR2 ANQGSEA. This CDR3 has 14 residues. Here the CDR3 reads CSASGGRSYNEQFF. CDR3 nucleotides: TGCAGCGCCTCTGGCGGGAGATCCTACAATGAGCAGTTCTTC.

The chain recombines TRBV7-9 with TRBJ2-3, with 7 nucleotides matching TRBD2. The CDR3 consists of 14 residues. Trimming cost V 2 bases and J 4 bases; bases outside gene matches: 3. Germline V CDR1 and CDR2: SEHNR, FQNEAQ (reference sequence). In nucleotides, the CDR3 is TGTGCCAGCAGCTTAAGCGGGGCCGCAGATACGCAGTATTTT. Amino acid sequence: CASSLSGAADTQYF.

The chain uses TRBV5-5 and TRBJ1-3; D perhaps matches TRBD1 (5 bases). With 0 bases removed from V and 0 bases from J, the gap between germline ends came to 7 bases. The CDR3 is 15 residues long. CDR1 and CDR2 (germline): SGHKS, YYEKEE (reference sequence). As DNA, the CDR3 is TGTGCCAGCAGCTTGGACAGGCCCTCTGGAAACACCATATATTTT. Translated, it gives CASSLDRPSGNTIYF.

The table lists this clone with a few counts. The CDR3 here is CASSRTSVSYEQYF. CDR3 DNA: TGTGCCAGCAGCCGGACTAGCGTCTCCTACGAGCAGTACTTC. V gene TRBV3-1 (or the pseudogene TRBV3-2) combines with J gene TRBJ2-7; 9 nucleotides match TRBD2. CDR1 is LGHDT, CDR2 YNNKEL, per germline (reference sequence). CDR3 length: 14 amino acids. The J segment lost 0 bases and the V segment lost 4 bases, leaving 1 base of the junction unmatched.

This clone has just one count. J is TRBJ1-1 and V is TRBV6-5, with D maybe TRBD1 (6 bases). This CDR3 spans 14 amino acids. Germline assignment: CDR1 MNHEY and CDR2 SVGAGI. Trimming stripped 7 bases from V and 3 bases from J, with 15 bases between. CDR3 coding DNA: TGTGCCAGCAACGTTTACAGGGAGCACACTGAAGCTTTCTTT. This sequence encodes CASNVYREHTEAFF.

The chain couples TRBV4-1 to TRBJ2-2; weak D call: TRBD1 (7 bases). CDR1 MGHRA and CDR2 YSYEKL come from the germline V gene. The CDR3 is 15 amino acids. The V and J ends lost 4 bases and 6 bases respectively, with 15 bases between them. As DNA, the CDR3 is TGCGCCAGCAGCCCCACAGGGGACTTTGCCGGGGAGCTGTTTTTT. This translates into CASSPTGDFAGELFF.

The gene calls are TRBV11-2 and TRBJ1-3, with D possibly matching TRBD1 (5 bases). The V gene's germline CDR1 is SGHAT and CDR2 FQNNGV. This CDR3 contains 13 residues. The V end was cut by 3 bases, the J end by 8 bases, with 11 bases between. The DNA of the CDR3 is TGTGCCAGCAGCTTTTCTGGGGGGGACACCATATATTTT. Translation gives CASSFSGGDTIYF.

The rearrangement links TRBV6-1 to TRBJ2-7, with 8 bases matching TRBD1. V gave up 2 bases and J gave up 1 base; unmatched junction bases: 10. The germline CDR1 and CDR2 sequences are MNHNS and SASEGT. This CDR3 region has 17 residues. This CDR3 reads CASSEYGTRTGSYEQYF. For the CDR3, the DNA is TGTGCCAGCAGTGAATATGGAACGAGGACAGGGTCCTACGAGCAGTACTTC.

The chain is built from TRBV27 and TRBJ2-7; TRBD2 might be the D (6 bases). CDR1 is MNHEY, CDR2 SMNVEV, per germline (reference sequence). Trimming took 6 bases from V and 1 from J, leaving 13 bases between them. The CDR3 consists of 14 residues. The CDR3 region has the DNA TGTGCCAGCAGGGAGGGCACTACTTCCTACGAGCAGTACTTC. Residues: CASREGTTSYEQYF.

The chain carries TRBV10-1 and TRBJ2-7, with 8 bases fitting TRBD1. CDR1 and CDR2 from the germline V gene are WNHNN and SYGVQD (reference sequence). CDR3 length: 15 residues. V was clipped by 3 bases and J by 2 bases; unmatched bases: 6. CDR3 sequence (DNA): TGCGCCAGCAGTGATGGGACAGGACCAACCTACGAGCAGTACTTC. Translated: CASSDGTGPTYEQYF.